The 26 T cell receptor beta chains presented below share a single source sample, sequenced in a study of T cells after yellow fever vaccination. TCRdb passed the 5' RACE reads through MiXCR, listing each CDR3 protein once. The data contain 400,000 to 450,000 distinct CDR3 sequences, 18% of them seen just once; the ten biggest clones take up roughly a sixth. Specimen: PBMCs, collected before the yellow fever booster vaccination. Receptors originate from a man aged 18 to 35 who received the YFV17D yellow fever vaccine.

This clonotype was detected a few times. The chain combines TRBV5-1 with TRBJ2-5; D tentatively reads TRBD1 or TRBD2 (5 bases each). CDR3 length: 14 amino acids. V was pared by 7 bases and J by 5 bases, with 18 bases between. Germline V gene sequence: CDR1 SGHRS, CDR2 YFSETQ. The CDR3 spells CASHFGGAGETQYF. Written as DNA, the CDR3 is TGCGCCAGCCACTTCGGAGGTGCAGGGGAGACCCAGTACTTC.

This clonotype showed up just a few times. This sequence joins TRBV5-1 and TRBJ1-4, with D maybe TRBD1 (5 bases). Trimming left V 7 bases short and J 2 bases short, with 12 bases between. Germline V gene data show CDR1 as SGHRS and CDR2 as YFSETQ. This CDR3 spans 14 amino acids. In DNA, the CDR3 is TGCGCCAGCCGCCGACGGGGCACTAATGAAAAACTGTTTTTT. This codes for CASRRRGTNEKLFF.

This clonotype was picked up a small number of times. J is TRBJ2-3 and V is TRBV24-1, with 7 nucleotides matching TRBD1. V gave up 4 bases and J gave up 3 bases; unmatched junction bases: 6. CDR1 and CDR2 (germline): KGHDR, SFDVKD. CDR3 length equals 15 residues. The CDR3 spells CATSDPRGQTDTQYF. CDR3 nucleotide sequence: TGTGCCACCAGTGACCCGAGGGGGCAGACAGATACGCAGTATTTT.

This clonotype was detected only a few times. CDR3 residues: CASSQQVSYEQYV. The CDR3 bases are TGTGCCAGCAGTCAACAGGTCTCCTACGAGCAGTACGTC. V gene TRBV28 combines with J gene TRBJ2-7; TRBD1 might be the D (5 bases). The length of the CDR3 is 13 residues. Per the germline V gene, CDR1 is MDHEN and CDR2 is SYDVKM. The ends were cut back, 5 bases at V and 0 bases at J, with 8 bases in the middle.

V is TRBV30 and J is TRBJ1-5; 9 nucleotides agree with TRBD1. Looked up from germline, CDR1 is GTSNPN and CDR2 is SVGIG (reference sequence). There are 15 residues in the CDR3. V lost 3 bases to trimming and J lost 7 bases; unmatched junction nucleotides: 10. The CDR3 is CAWSSSGQGRQPQHF. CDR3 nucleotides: TGTGCCTGGAGCTCATCGGGACAGGGACGCCAGCCCCAGCATTTT.

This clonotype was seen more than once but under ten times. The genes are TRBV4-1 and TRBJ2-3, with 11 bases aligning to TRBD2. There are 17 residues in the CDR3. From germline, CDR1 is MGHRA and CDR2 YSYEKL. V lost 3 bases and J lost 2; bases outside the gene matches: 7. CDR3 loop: CASSQEASGGTTDTQYF. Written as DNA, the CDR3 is TGCGCCAGCAGCCAGGAAGCTAGCGGGGGGACCACAGATACGCAGTATTTT.

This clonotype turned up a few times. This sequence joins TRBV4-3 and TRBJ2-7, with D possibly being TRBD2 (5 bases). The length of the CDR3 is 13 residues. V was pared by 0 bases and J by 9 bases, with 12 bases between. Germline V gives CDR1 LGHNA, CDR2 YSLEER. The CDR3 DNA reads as TGCGCCAGCAGCCAAGATCTTGAGCGGTGGCAGTACTTC. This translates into CASSQDLERWQYF.

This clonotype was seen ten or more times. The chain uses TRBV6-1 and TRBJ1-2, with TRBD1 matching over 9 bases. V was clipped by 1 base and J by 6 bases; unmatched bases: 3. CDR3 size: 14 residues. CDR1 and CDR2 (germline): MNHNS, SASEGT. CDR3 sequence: CASSEVTGGDGYTF. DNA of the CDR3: TGTGCCAGCAGTGAAGTTACAGGGGGCGATGGCTACACCTTC.

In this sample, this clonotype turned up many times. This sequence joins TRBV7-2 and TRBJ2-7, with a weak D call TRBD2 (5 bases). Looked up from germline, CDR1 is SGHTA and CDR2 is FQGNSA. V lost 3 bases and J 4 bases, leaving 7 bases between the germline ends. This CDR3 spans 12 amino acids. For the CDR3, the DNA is TGTGCCAGCAGCTTTCGGGATTACGAGCAGTACTTC. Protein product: CASSFRDYEQYF. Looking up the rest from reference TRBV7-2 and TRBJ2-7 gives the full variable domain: GAGVSQSPSNKVTEKGKDVELRCDPISGHTALYWYRQSLGQGLEFLIYFQGNSAPDKSGLPSDRFSAERTGGSVSTLTIQRTQQEDSAVYLCASSFRDYEQYFGPGTRLTVT.

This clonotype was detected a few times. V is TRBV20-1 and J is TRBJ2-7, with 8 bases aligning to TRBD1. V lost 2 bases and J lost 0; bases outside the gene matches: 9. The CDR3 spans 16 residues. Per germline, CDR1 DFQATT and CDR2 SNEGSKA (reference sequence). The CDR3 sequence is CSARLPGGGGSYEQYF. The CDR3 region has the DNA TGCAGTGCTAGATTACCAGGGGGCGGTGGCTCCTACGAGCAGTACTTC.

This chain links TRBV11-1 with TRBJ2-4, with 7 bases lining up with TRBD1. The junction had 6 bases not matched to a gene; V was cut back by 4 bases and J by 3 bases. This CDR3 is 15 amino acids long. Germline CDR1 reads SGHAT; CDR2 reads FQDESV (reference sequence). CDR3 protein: CASSSTGDVKNIQYF. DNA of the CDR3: TGTGCCAGCAGCTCTACAGGGGATGTCAAAAACATTCAGTACTTC.

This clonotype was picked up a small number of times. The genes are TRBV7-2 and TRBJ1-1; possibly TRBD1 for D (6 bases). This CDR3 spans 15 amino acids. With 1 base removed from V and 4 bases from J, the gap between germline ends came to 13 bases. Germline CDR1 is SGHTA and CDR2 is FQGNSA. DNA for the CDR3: TGTGCCAGCAGCTTAGTTGGGGGCTATGCCACTGAAGCTTTCTTT. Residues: CASSLVGGYATEAFF.

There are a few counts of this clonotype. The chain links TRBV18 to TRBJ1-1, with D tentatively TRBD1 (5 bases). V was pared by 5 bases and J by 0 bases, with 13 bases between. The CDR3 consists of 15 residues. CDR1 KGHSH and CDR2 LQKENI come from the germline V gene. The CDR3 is CASSWGFALNTEAFF. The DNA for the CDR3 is TGTGCCAGCTCATGGGGGTTTGCTTTGAACACTGAAGCTTTCTTT.

The CDR3 is CASSVGYRSTDTQYF. DNA for the CDR3: TGTGCCAGCAGCGTAGGTTATAGAAGCACAGATACGCAGTATTTT. The rearrangement joins TRBV9 to TRBJ2-3, with unresolved D. Trimming cost V 0 bases and J 0 bases, with 8 bases left between them. CDR3 length: 15 amino acids. CDR1 and CDR2 from the germline V gene are SGDLS and YYNGEE.

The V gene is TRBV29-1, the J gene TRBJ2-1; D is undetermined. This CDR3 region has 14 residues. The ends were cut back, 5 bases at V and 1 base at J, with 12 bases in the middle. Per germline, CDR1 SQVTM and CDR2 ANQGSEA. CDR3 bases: TGCAGCGTTTCTTCGGACCAGTCCTACAATGAGCAGTTCTTC. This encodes CSVSSDQSYNEQFF.

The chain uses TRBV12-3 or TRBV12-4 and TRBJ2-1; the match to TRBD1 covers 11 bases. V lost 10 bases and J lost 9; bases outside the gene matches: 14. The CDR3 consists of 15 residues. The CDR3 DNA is TGTGCCATCCGGACGGCCGGGACAGGGGGGATTGAGCAGTTCTTC. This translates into CAIRTAGTGGIEQFF.

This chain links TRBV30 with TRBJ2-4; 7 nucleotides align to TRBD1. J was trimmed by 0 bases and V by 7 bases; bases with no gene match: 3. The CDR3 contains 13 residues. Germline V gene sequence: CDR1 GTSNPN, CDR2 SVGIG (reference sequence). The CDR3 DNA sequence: TGTGCCTTCACAGGGGCAGCCAAAAACATTCAGTACTTC. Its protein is CAFTGAAKNIQYF.

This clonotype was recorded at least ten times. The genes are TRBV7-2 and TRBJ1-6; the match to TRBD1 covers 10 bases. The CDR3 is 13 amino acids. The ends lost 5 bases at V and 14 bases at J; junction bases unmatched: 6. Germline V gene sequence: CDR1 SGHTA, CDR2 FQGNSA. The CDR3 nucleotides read TGTGCCAGCAGCCAACGGGACAGGGGAACCCTCCACTTT. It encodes CASSQRDRGTLHF.

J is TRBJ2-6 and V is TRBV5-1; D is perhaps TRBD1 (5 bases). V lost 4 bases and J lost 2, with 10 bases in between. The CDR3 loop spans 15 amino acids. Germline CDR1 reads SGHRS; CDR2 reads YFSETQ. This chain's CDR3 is CASSQTEAGANVLTF. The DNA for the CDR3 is TGCGCCAGCAGCCAGACAGAGGCTGGGGCCAACGTCCTGACTTTC. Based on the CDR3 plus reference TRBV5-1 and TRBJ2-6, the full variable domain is KAGVTQTPRYLIKTRGQQVTLSCSPISGHRSVSWYQQTPGQGLQFLFEYFSETQRNKGNFPGRFSGRQFSNSRSEMNVSTLELGDSALYLCASSQTEAGANVLTFGAGSRLTVL.

The CDR3 sequence: CASSYTGTGTPSEQYV. Here the CDR3 DNA reads TGTGCCAGCAGTTATACCGGGACAGGGACCCCCTCCGAGCAGTACGTC. J is TRBJ2-7 and V is TRBV6-2 or TRBV6-3; 9 positions agree with TRBD1. Trimming took 3 bases from V and 6 from J; bases not matched to a gene: 12. CDR3 size: 16 residues. The germline gives CDR1 MNHEY, CDR2 SVGEGT.

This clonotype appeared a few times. CDR3 DNA: TGTGCCAGCAGTGAAGGGATGGTGGACAGGGAGAGACTAGATGGCTACACCTTC. Its protein is CASSEGMVDRERLDGYTF. This rearrangement joins TRBV25-1 to TRBJ1-2, with 8 bases that match TRBD1. V lost 2 bases and J lost 6; bases outside the gene matches: 17. Germline loops: CDR1 MGHDK, CDR2 SYGVNS. CDR3 length equals 18 residues.

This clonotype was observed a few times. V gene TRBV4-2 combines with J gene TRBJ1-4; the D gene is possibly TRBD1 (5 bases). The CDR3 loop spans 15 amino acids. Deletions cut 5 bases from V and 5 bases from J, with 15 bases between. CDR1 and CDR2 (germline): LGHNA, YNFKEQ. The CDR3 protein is CASSSPGRRNEKLFF. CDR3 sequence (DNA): TGTGCCAGCAGCAGCCCGGGACGGCGAAATGAAAAACTGTTTTTT.

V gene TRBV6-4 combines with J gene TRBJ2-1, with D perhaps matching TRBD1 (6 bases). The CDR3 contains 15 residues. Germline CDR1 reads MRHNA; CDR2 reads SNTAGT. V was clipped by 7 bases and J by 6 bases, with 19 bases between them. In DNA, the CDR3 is TGTGCCAGCACCCCTGGGGCAGGGGTGGGCAATGAGCAGTTCTTC. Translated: CASTPGAGVGNEQFF.

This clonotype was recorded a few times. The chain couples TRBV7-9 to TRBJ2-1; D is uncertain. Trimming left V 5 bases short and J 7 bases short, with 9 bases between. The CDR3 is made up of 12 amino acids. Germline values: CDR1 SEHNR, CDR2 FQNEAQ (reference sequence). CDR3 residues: CASSTPGNEQFF. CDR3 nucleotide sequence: TGTGCCAGCAGCACCCCGGGTAATGAGCAGTTCTTC.

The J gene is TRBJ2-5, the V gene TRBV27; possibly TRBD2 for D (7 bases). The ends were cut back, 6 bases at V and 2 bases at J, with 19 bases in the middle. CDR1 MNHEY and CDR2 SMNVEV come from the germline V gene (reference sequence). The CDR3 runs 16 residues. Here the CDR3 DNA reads TGTGCCAGCAGAGCTAGGGGGGGCATTCTTCAAGAGACCCAGTACTTC. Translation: CASRARGGILQETQYF.

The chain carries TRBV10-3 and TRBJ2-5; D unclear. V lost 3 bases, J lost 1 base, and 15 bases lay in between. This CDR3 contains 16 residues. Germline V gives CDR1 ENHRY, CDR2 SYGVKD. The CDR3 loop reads CAISDLGKPTQETQYF. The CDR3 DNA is TGTGCCATCAGTGATCTTGGAAAGCCAACCCAAGAGACCCAGTACTTC.